The 2 T cell receptor beta chains in this list originate from one sample, sequenced in a study of blood T cell repertoires in COVID-19. This table comes from immunoSEQ multiplex PCR, and its TCRdb copy is limited to in-frame clones, with some not included. The sample includes 25,000 to 40,000 clones, 85% of them seen just once. The specimen sequenced was peripheral blood. These receptors were collected from a woman aged 60-75 years with active COVID-19.

J is TRBJ1-4 and V is TRBV2, with D uncertain. Trimming stripped 1 base from V and 0 bases from J, with 9 bases between. Germline-derived CDR1 and CDR2 are SNHLY and FYNNEI. This CDR3 contains 16 residues. As DNA, the CDR3 is TGTGCCAGCAGTGAAGGTAGTTTCCCAACTAATGAAAAACTGTTTTTT. It translates to CASSEGSFPTNEKLFF.

The chain carries TRBV9 and TRBJ2-1; D is unresolved. In germline, CDR1 is SGDLS, CDR2 YYNGEE. The length of the CDR3 is 15 residues. Trimming took off 0 bases at V and 2 bases at J, with 9 bases between the two ends. The CDR3 reads CASSVAATAYNEQFF. CDR3 coding DNA: TGTGCCAGCAGCGTAGCAGCGACCGCCTACAATGAGCAGTTCTTC.